This TCR beta chain was sequenced for a study of OX40 agonist ivuxolimab in advanced cancers. Study summary: The dose-escalation cohort was approximately 81% male, with a mean age of approximately 61 years, ranging about 23 to 80. Study-level findings and limits: Low normalized T-cell clonal expansion also characterized some of the nonresponders.

Autoimmune disease history or systemic immunosuppression was exclusionary. The CDR3 loop spans 13 amino acids. The germline CDR1 and CDR2 sequences are MNHEY and SMNVEV (reference sequence). V trimming: 6 bases; J trimming: 1 base; junction bases outside the gene matches: 3. The data were produced by immunoSEQ multiplex PCR, yet TCRdb's version contains in-frame clones alone and is incomplete. The table has tens of thousands of clones, roughly nine tenths seen once. About this clone itself: The target antigen is unknown. The same CDR3 also results from other DNA sequences found in this sample.

The sequencing used CD4+ or CD8+ T cells sorted from blood, collected in a trial of the OX40 agonist ivuxolimab. This sequence was found in an adult with an advanced solid tumor such as melanoma, head and neck, liver or kidney cancer. V usage is TRBV27 and J usage is TRBJ2-7; the match to TRBD1 covers 7 bases. The CDR3 nucleotides are TGTGCCAGCAGCCTACAGGGGTCCTACGAGCAGTACTTC. Protein: CASSLQGSYEQYF.